Described below is a single T cell receptor (beta chain) sequence and its context. There are 15 residues in the CDR3. Germline V gene data show CDR1 as SNHLY and CDR2 as FYNNEI. Trimming stripped 2 bases from V and 0 bases from J, with 8 bases between. These data are taken from a study of T cells in localized non-small cell lung cancer. Generated by immunoSEQ multiplex PCR, the TCRdb table keeps only in-frame clones and is missing some. The data show about 79,000 clones, about 83% seen once. The rearrangement uses TRBV2 and TRBJ1-3; D is unresolved. The sequence was collected from a female donor older than 55 with stage I lung adenocarcinoma. The sequencing here drew on peripheral blood, taken before any cancer treatment. CDR3 nucleotides: TGTGCCAGCAGTGAAATTGGGTCCTCTGGAAACACCATATATTTT. Protein: CASSEIGSSGNTIYF.